The 21 T cell receptor beta chains presented below share a single source sample, sequenced in a study of regulatory T cells in long-lasting Graves disease (dated by TCRdb to about 2021). Receptor libraries were prepared by multiplex PCR. Sequencing was performed on an Illumina HiSeq 4000. CDR3 regions were amplified by Arm-PCR with iRepertoire HTBI primers to construct TCR beta libraries. Through fastp at Q25 and MiXCR, TCRdb rebuilt clones from the public reads, retaining in-frame beta chains. Rows with a matching CDR3 protein are joined into one entry that keeps the most common DNA and genes. The sample profile shows 600,000 to 800,000 distinct CDR3 sequences; about 32% of them were found once. The leading ten clones occupy roughly 40% of the sample. The sample's time point label, in plain terms: persistent/refractory GD, antithyroid drugs over 5 years with positive TRAb. For both TCR sequencing and RNA sequencing, RNA was extracted from PBMCs in TRIzol.

The sample was peripheral blood mononuclear cells (PBMCs), taken when the disease was refractory, from a patient treated with antithyroid drugs. These receptors were collected from a female donor with Graves disease.

The V call is TRBV10-3, the J call TRBJ2-1; 8 bases map to TRBD2. V trimming: 10 bases; J trimming: 4 bases; junction bases outside the gene matches: 12. CDR1 and CDR2 from the germline V gene are ENHRY and SYGVKD. This CDR3 region has 15 residues. The CDR3 coding sequence is TGTGCCACCGGGGGGGGGGTCCCCCCTTACAATGAGCAGTTCTTC. Translating it yields CATGGGVPPYNEQFF.

The CDR3 bases are TGCGCCAGCAGCTTGTCGACTAGCGTCGGGGAGCTGTTTTTT. It codes for CASSLSTSVGELFF. The chain joins TRBV5-1 to TRBJ2-2, with 8 positions matching TRBD2. This CDR3 is 14 amino acids long. The V segment lost 1 base and the J segment 7 bases; nucleotides outside the gene matches: 3. Germline V CDR1 and CDR2: SGHRS, YFSETQ.

This clonotype came up a few times. The gene calls are TRBV5-1 and TRBJ1-1; D unclear. Trimming took off 6 bases at V and 1 base at J, with 7 bases between the two ends. The CDR3 is made up of 12 amino acids. Germline CDR1 is SGHRS and CDR2 is YFSETQ. CDR3 nucleotide sequence: TGCGCCAGCAAGGACGGGAACACTGAAGCTTTCTTT. Protein: CASKDGNTEAFF.

The CDR3 bases are TGTGCCAGCAGCCTTCAGGCGGGAGGAGGGTATGGCTACACCTTC. Its translation: CASSLQAGGGYGYTF. The chain uses TRBV7-3 and TRBJ1-2; D is uncertain. Germline assignment: CDR1 SGHTA and CDR2 FQGTGA. This CDR3 comprises 15 residues. Between the trimmed V and J ends, which lost 5 bases and 5 bases, there was a span of 18 bases.

The chain links TRBV25-1 to TRBJ2-2, with D perhaps matching TRBD2 (6 bases). Trimming removed 5 bases from V and 6 bases from J, with 13 bases in between. CDR1 and CDR2 (germline): MGHDK, SYGVNS. The CDR3 extends over 14 amino acids. The CDR3, as DNA: TGTGCCAGCAGTTGGAGGGCCGGCGCCGGGGAGCTGTTTTTT. Amino acids: CASSWRAGAGELFF. Supplemented by reference TRBV25-1 and TRBJ2-2, the full variable domain reads EADIYQTPRYLVIGTGKKITLECSQTMGHDKMYWYQQDPGMELHLIHYSYGVNSTEKGDLSSESTVSRIRTEHFPLTLESARPSHTSQYLCASSWRAGAGELFFGEGSRLTVL.

The DNA for the CDR3 is TGTGCCAGCAGTGACGGGGGACAGGGCACCTATGGCTACACCTTC. Protein product: CASSDGGQGTYGYTF. The chain uses TRBV12-3 or TRBV12-4 and TRBJ1-2, with 9 positions matching TRBD1. This CDR3 comprises 15 residues. V lost 5 bases to trimming and J lost 4 bases; unmatched junction nucleotides: 8.

This clonotype was counted at least ten times. At one end the junction does not follow the germline gene, possibly because of a read error. The chain couples TRBV5-1 to TRBJ1-2, with TRBD1 as a possible D gene (6 bases). The germline V gene has CDR1 SGHRS and CDR2 YFSETQ. The CDR3 runs 14 residues. CDR3 amino acids: CASSLEQGNYGYTF. The DNA of the CDR3 is TGTGCCAGCAGCTTAGAACAGGGCAACTATGGCTACACCTTC.

The chain carries TRBV6-2 or TRBV6-3 and TRBJ2-6, with 7 nucleotides matching TRBD2. This CDR3 region has 18 residues. V lost 0 bases to trimming and J lost 1 base; unmatched junction nucleotides: 6. The V gene's germline CDR1 is MNHEY and CDR2 SVGEGT. CDR3 in DNA: TGTGCCAGCAGTTACTCGAAGCGGGAACCTTCTGGGGCCAACGTCCTGACTTTC. It translates to CASSYSKREPSGANVLTF.

V and J are TRBV13 and TRBJ1-5; a possible D gene is TRBD1 (6 bases). V lost 4 bases, J lost 3 bases, and 16 bases lay in between. CDR1 PRHDT and CDR2 FYEKMQ come from the germline V gene (reference sequence). The CDR3 consists of 16 residues. CDR3 coding DNA: TGTGCCAGCAGCTCGACCACCACAGGGCCCAATCAGCCCCAGCATTTT. Its protein is CASSSTTTGPNQPQHF.

This clonotype turned up a few times. The gene calls are TRBV30 and TRBJ1-1, with TRBD1 as a possible D gene (5 bases). The V and J ends lost 0 bases and 5 bases respectively, with 10 bases between them. This CDR3 is built from 13 residues. From germline, CDR1 is GTSNPN and CDR2 SVGIG (reference sequence). The CDR3 here is CAWSVLGATEAFF. CDR3 nucleotide sequence: TGTGCCTGGAGTGTACTAGGGGCAACTGAAGCTTTCTTT.

In its sample, this clonotype was seen many times. The chain has TRBV6-9 and TRBJ1-1; 10 bases match TRBD1. V dropped 2 bases and J dropped 5; count of bases not matched to a gene: 2. The CDR3 has 14 amino acids. Germline CDR1 is MNHGY and CDR2 is SVAAGI. DNA for the CDR3: TGTGCCAGCAGTTATCGGGACAGGGGTACTGAAGCTTTCTTT. Protein sequence: CASSYRDRGTEAFF.

The J gene is TRBJ2-2, the V gene TRBV7-3, with 7 bases aligning to TRBD1. The CDR3 runs 17 residues. The germline V gene encodes CDR1 SGHTA and CDR2 FQGTGA. V lost 0 bases, J lost 5 bases, and 9 bases stayed unmatched. This CDR3 is CASSLTRDRVRTGELFF. CDR3 sequence (DNA): TGTGCCAGCAGCTTAACCCGGGACAGAGTAAGGACCGGGGAGCTGTTTTTT.

This clonotype was seen a handful of times. V and J are TRBV29-1 and TRBJ1-2; no clear D. This CDR3 contains 13 residues. Deletions cut 2 bases from V and 1 base from J, with 8 bases between. The V gene's germline CDR1 is SQVTM and CDR2 ANQGSEA. The CDR3 DNA sequence: TGCAGCGTTGAAACTGGGGTTAACTATGGCTACACCTTC. Translated: CSVETGVNYGYTF.

This clonotype was counted between two and nine times. The rearrangement uses TRBV12-5 and TRBJ1-2, with a tentative D call TRBD1 (5 bases). Deletions cut 5 bases from V and 4 bases from J, with 11 bases between. This CDR3 is 13 amino acids long. The V gene's germline CDR1 is LGHNT and CDR2 FRNRAP. CDR3 nucleotides: TGTGCTAGTGGTCCGGGACTCCTCTATGGCTACACCTTC. Its translation: CASGPGLLYGYTF.

This chain connects TRBV11-2 to TRBJ2-7, with 7 nucleotides matching TRBD2. CDR1 and CDR2 from the germline V gene are SGHAT and FQNNGV. V shed 0 bases, J shed 5 bases, and the junction held 4 bases outside the gene matches. The length of the CDR3 is 14 residues. The CDR3 sequence is CASSLDRGTNEQYF. The DNA of the CDR3 is TGTGCCAGCAGCTTAGATCGGGGGACTAACGAGCAGTACTTC.

The chain carries TRBV19 and TRBJ2-2; 7 nucleotides line up with TRBD1. CDR1 and CDR2 (germline): LNHDA, SQIVND (reference sequence). J lost 3 bases, V lost 3 bases, and 4 bases had no gene match. CDR3 length: 15 residues. CDR3: CASSIPRGYTGELFF. The DNA for the CDR3 is TGTGCCAGTAGTATCCCCAGGGGGTACACCGGGGAGCTGTTTTTT.

In this sample, this clonotype turned up many times. The CDR3 sequence is CSATRVRGGKETQYF. The CDR3 DNA follows: TGCAGTGCCACGCGAGTTAGGGGTGGGAAAGAGACCCAGTACTTC. V gene TRBV20-1 combines with J gene TRBJ2-5, with a tentative D call TRBD1 (5 bases). CDR1 is DFQATT, CDR2 SNEGSKA, per germline (reference sequence). The CDR3 runs to 15 residues. Trimming removed 6 bases at V and 3 bases at J, with 20 bases between.

A few counts support this clonotype. The chain couples TRBV27 to TRBJ2-2; D is possibly TRBD1 or TRBD2 (5 bases each). The CDR3 length is 16 residues. The ends were cut back, 4 bases at V and 1 base at J, with 13 bases in the middle. Germline V gene sequence: CDR1 MNHEY, CDR2 SMNVEV (reference sequence). The chain's CDR3 is CASSSLRDRNTGELFF. The DNA for the CDR3 is TGTGCCAGCAGTTCCCTACGGGACCGGAACACCGGGGAGCTGTTTTTT.

This rearrangement joins TRBV6-2 or TRBV6-3 to TRBJ2-7; TRBD1 or TRBD2 may be the D gene (5 bases each). CDR3 length: 13 amino acids. Trimming cost V 6 bases and J 5 bases, with 14 bases left between them. CDR1 and CDR2 from the germline V gene are MNHEY and SVGEGT. This CDR3 reads CASRGESGNEQYF. CDR3 DNA: TGTGCCAGCAGGGGGGAATCTGGAAACGAGCAGTACTTC.

This clonotype was seen ten or more times. The chain couples TRBV13 to TRBJ2-7; 8 bases match TRBD1. The CDR3 has 16 residues. Germline V gives CDR1 PRHDT, CDR2 FYEKMQ (reference sequence). Germline trimming cut 3 bases from V and 3 bases from J; bases unmatched to any gene: 10. The DNA of the CDR3 is TGTGCCAGCAGCTTCCCCCCCGGGACAGGACACTACGAGCAGTACTTC. Its translation is CASSFPPGTGHYEQYF. Variable domain in full (rest from reference TRBV13 and TRBJ2-7): AAGVIQSPRHLIKEKRETATLKCYPIPRHDTVYWYQQGPGQDPQFLISFYEKMQSDKGSIPDRFSAQQFSDYHSELNMSSLELGDSALYFCASSFPPGTGHYEQYFGPGTRLTVT.

In this sample, this clonotype turned up a few times. The chain links TRBV24-1 to TRBJ2-2; D gene uncertain. Germline CDR1 reads KGHDR; CDR2 reads SFDVKD. With 5 bases removed from V and 2 bases from J, the gap between germline ends came to 8 bases. There are 14 residues in the CDR3. CDR3 nucleotide sequence: TGTGCCACCAGTGTAGGCACTAACACCGGGGAGCTGTTTTTT. Amino acids: CATSVGTNTGELFF.